The 9 T cell receptor beta chains below were found in one sample sequenced in a study of CD4+ T cells in melanoma. The data were produced by immunoSEQ multiplex PCR, yet TCRdb's version contains in-frame clones alone and is incomplete. The sample yields around 100,000 clones, around 92% seen once. Sequencing was performed on peripheral blood. These receptors originate from a human donor with melanoma.

The chain links TRBV27 to TRBJ1-5, with TRBD1 matching over 8 bases. Germline V gene sequence: CDR1 MNHEY, CDR2 SMNVEV (reference sequence). This CDR3 is built from 19 residues. The junction had 14 bases not matched to a gene; V was cut back by 3 bases and J by 1 base. CDR3 coding DNA: TGTGCCAGCAGTTTTTATAACCCAGGGACAGGATTAAGCAATCAGCCCCAGCATTTT. It codes for CASSFYNPGTGLSNQPQHF.

The rearrangement uses TRBV18 and TRBJ1-1; a weak D match, TRBD1 (6 bases). CDR3 length equals 14 residues. V dropped 5 bases and J dropped 0 bases, with 10 bases sitting between them. CDR1 and CDR2 (germline): KGHSH, LQKENI. The CDR3 region is CASSMGQLNTEAFF. The CDR3 nucleotides are TGTGCCAGCTCAATGGGACAACTGAACACTGAAGCTTTCTTT.

The rearrangement links TRBV7-2 to TRBJ1-2; D unresolved. V lost 0 bases and J 1 base, leaving 6 bases between the germline ends. The CDR3 spans 14 residues. Germline V gene data show CDR1 as SGHTA and CDR2 as FQGNSA. The CDR3 sequence is CASSLAPLNYGYTF. In DNA form, the CDR3 reads TGTGCCAGCAGCTTAGCGCCCCTTAACTATGGCTACACCTTC.

This clone has a single count. CDR3 DNA: TGCGCCAGCAGCGGTAGCGGGGTCTCCTACGAGCAGTACTTC. Translated: CASSGSGVSYEQYF. This sequence joins TRBV5-1 and TRBJ2-7; 8 nucleotides agree with TRBD2. The CDR3 is made up of 14 amino acids. Losses at the gene ends were 4 bases for V and 0 bases for J; bases not matched to a gene: 3. Per germline, CDR1 SGHRS and CDR2 YFSETQ.

The CDR3 nucleotides are TGTGCCAGCAGTTACGACAGGCACTACGAGCAGTACTTC. It yields the protein CASSYDRHYEQYF. V and J are TRBV6-6 and TRBJ2-7; D perhaps matches TRBD1 (6 bases). The CDR3 loop spans 13 amino acids. Germline V CDR1 and CDR2: MNHNY, SVGAGI (reference sequence). The V and J ends lost 2 bases and 3 bases respectively, with 8 bases between them.

The chain is built from TRBV10-3 and TRBJ2-7; 9 bases line up with TRBD2. Germline CDR1 reads ENHRY; CDR2 reads SYGVKD. J gave up 2 bases and V 3 bases, and 5 bases lay outside the gene matches. The CDR3 is 15 amino acids. In nucleotides, the CDR3 is TGTGCCATCAGTGACCTAAAGCGGGGGGCCTACGAGCAGTACTTC. This gives the protein CAISDLKRGAYEQYF.

The chain is built from TRBV28 and TRBJ2-5, with D possibly matching TRBD2 (6 bases). Germline values: CDR1 MDHEN, CDR2 SYDVKM. V lost 2 bases, J lost 1 base, and 11 bases lay in between. There are 15 residues in the CDR3. DNA for the CDR3: TGTGCCAGCAGTTTACGGGGGAGTTCCCAAGAGACCCAGTACTTC. It encodes CASSLRGSSQETQYF.

The gene calls are TRBV11-2 and TRBJ2-1; D uncertain. Trimming left V 1 base short and J 2 bases short, with 6 bases between. CDR1 is SGHAT and CDR2 is FQNNGV in the germline V gene. The CDR3 runs to 14 residues. DNA of the CDR3: TGTGCCAGCAGCTTAGTAGGCACCTACAATGAGCAGTTCTTC. Encoded protein: CASSLVGTYNEQFF.

V usage is TRBV7-9 and J usage is TRBJ2-3; TRBD2 matches 8 bases. The V segment lost 3 bases and the J segment 0 bases; nucleotides outside the gene matches: 2. Germline CDR1 SEHNR, CDR2 FQNEAQ (reference sequence). This CDR3 has 15 amino acids. CDR3 residues: CASSFTSGSTDTQYF. The CDR3, as DNA: TGTGCCAGCAGCTTTACTAGCGGTAGCACAGATACGCAGTATTTT.